Listed below are T cell receptor beta chains from one sample, sequenced in a study of shared clonotypes between healthy human individuals. TCRdb's copy holds only in-frame clones and misses some; the assay was immunoSEQ multiplex PCR. The sample carries about 470,000 clones, roughly 77% recorded once. Sample: PBMCs. These receptors were collected from a woman in her thirties or forties in good health. Some clones in this sample may be carry-over from other donors' samples. Both conserved end residues are part of each CDR3. D genes are given only for firm matches. Size values are once, few and many counts, or a class for expanded clones, and some rows have none.

abundance: -; v_gene: TRBV5-1; j_gene: TRBJ2-1; d_gene: TRBD2; CDR3aa: CASSVGGLAGNEQFF; CDR3nt: TGCGCCAGCAGCGTAGGGGGACTAGCGGGCAATGAGCAGTTCTTC
abundance: -; v_gene: TRBV18; j_gene: TRBJ2-3; d_gene: TRBD2; CDR3aa: CASSSWTSGRPDTQYF; CDR3nt: TGTGCCAGCTCATCCTGGACTAGCGGGAGGCCAGATACGCAGTATTTT
abundance: -; v_gene: TRBV28; j_gene: TRBJ2-1; d_gene: TRBD2; CDR3aa: CASSSLSGSNPNEQFF; CDR3nt: TGTGCCAGCAGCTCTCTTAGCGGGAGCAACCCGAATGAGCAGTTCTTC
abundance: few; v_gene: TRBV2; j_gene: TRBJ2-4; d_gene: -; CDR3aa: CASSGSSGIKNIQYF; CDR3nt: TGTGCCAGCAGTGGTAGTAGCGGAATCAAAAACATTCAGTACTTC
abundance: -; v_gene: TRBV5-6; j_gene: TRBJ1-4; d_gene: -; CDR3aa: CASSSKTGTFEKLFF; CDR3nt: TGTGCCAGCAGCAGCAAGACGGGAACCTTTGAAAAACTGTTTTTT
abundance: few; v_gene: TRBV6-6; j_gene: TRBJ1-2; d_gene: -; CDR3aa: CASRPPGEKSGYTF; CDR3nt: TGTGCCAGCAGACCCCCCGGGGAGAAGAGTGGCTACACCTTC
abundance: many; v_gene: TRBV21-1; j_gene: TRBJ2-7; d_gene: -; CDR3aa: CASSKPGDRGREQYF; CDR3nt: TGTGCCAGCAGCAAACCAGGGGACAGGGGGCGCGAGCAGTACTTC
abundance: -; v_gene: TRBV6-4; j_gene: TRBJ1-6; d_gene: -; CDR3aa: CASSDLGLGNSPLHF; CDR3nt: TGTGCCAGCAGTGACTTGGGACTGGGTAATTCACCCCTCCACTTT
abundance: -; v_gene: TRBV21-1; j_gene: TRBJ2-7; d_gene: -; CDR3aa: CASRHKSGNEQYF; CDR3nt: TGTGCCAGCAGGCACAAATCGGGGAACGAGCAGTACTTC
abundance: -; v_gene: TRBV4-2; j_gene: TRBJ2-5; d_gene: TRBD2; CDR3aa: CASSQGLAGARQETQYF; CDR3nt: TGTGCCAGCAGCCAAGGCCTAGCGGGAGCACGCCAAGAGACCCAGTACTTC
abundance: once; v_gene: TRBV28; j_gene: TRBJ1-1; d_gene: -; CDR3aa: CASSFRHLNTEAFF; CDR3nt: TGTGCCAGCAGTTTTAGGCACTTGAACACTGAAGCTTTCTTT
abundance: -; v_gene: TRBV9; j_gene: TRBJ2-2; d_gene: -; CDR3aa: CASSVGTSNTGELFF; CDR3nt: TGTGCCAGCAGCGTAGGAACTTCGAACACCGGGGAGCTGTTTTTT
abundance: -; v_gene: TRBV29-1; j_gene: TRBJ2-7; d_gene: -; CDR3aa: CSVGTVEPYEQYF; CDR3nt: TGCAGCGTTGGAACAGTCGAACCCTACGAGCAGTACTTC
abundance: -; v_gene: TRBV6-6; j_gene: TRBJ2-7; d_gene: TRBD2; CDR3aa: CASSYSGAGGSYEQYF; CDR3nt: TGTGCCAGCAGTTACTCGGGAGCGGGGGGCTCCTACGAGCAGTACTTC
abundance: -; v_gene: TRBV19; j_gene: TRBJ1-5; d_gene: TRBD1; CDR3aa: CASSRRTGRPYSNQPQHF; CDR3nt: TGTGCCAGTAGTCGTCGGACAGGCCGGCCCTATAGCAATCAGCCCCAGCATTTT
abundance: -; v_gene: TRBV28; j_gene: TRBJ2-4; d_gene: TRBD1; CDR3aa: CASRRTGSGIQYF; CDR3nt: TGTGCCAGCAGGAGGACAGGGAGTGGCATTCAGTACTTC
abundance: -; v_gene: TRBV7-6; j_gene: TRBJ2-5; d_gene: TRBD2; CDR3aa: CASSRPGAGLLAGNGETQYF; CDR3nt: TGTGCCAGCAGCCGGCCGGGGGCAGGACTTCTAGCGGGAAATGGGGAGACCCAGTACTTC
abundance: once; v_gene: TRBV7-9; j_gene: TRBJ2-7; d_gene: TRBD2; CDR3aa: CASSFRGRASGRGEQYF; CDR3nt: TGTGCCAGCAGCTTCCGAGGTCGGGCTAGCGGGAGAGGCGAGCAGTACTTC
abundance: -; v_gene: TRBV28; j_gene: TRBJ1-5; d_gene: TRBD1; CDR3aa: CASSLGQGDQPQHF; CDR3nt: TGTGCCAGCAGCCTAGGACAGGGCGATCAGCCCCAGCATTTT
abundance: once; v_gene: TRBV28; j_gene: TRBJ2-7; d_gene: TRBD2; CDR3aa: CASSFRTSGRYEQYF; CDR3nt: TGTGCCAGCAGTTTTAGGACTAGCGGACGTTACGAGCAGTACTTC
abundance: -; v_gene: TRBV4-3; j_gene: TRBJ2-7; d_gene: TRBD2; CDR3aa: CASSHVTSGSYEQYF; CDR3nt: TGCGCCAGCAGCCACGTGACTAGCGGCTCCTACGAGCAGTACTTC
abundance: -; v_gene: TRBV7-3; j_gene: TRBJ2-3; d_gene: TRBD2; CDR3aa: CASSLEEENSGSTDTQYF; CDR3nt: TGTGCCAGCAGCTTAGAGGAAGAGAATAGCGGGAGCACAGATACGCAGTATTTT
abundance: few; v_gene: TRBV18; j_gene: TRBJ2-3; d_gene: TRBD1; CDR3aa: CASSATGTGTQYF; CDR3nt: TGTGCCAGCTCAGCGACCGGGACAGGTACGCAGTATTTT
abundance: once; v_gene: TRBV15; j_gene: TRBJ2-7; d_gene: TRBD2; CDR3aa: CATSRDRPGLTYEQYF; CDR3nt: TGTGCCACCAGCAGAGATCGACCGGGACTAACCTACGAGCAGTACTTC
abundance: -; v_gene: TRBV7-2; j_gene: TRBJ1-2; d_gene: -; CDR3aa: CASSPYSREYTF; CDR3nt: TGTGCCAGCAGCCCTTACTCCAGAGAGTACACCTTC
abundance: -; v_gene: TRBV10-2; j_gene: TRBJ2-7; d_gene: -; CDR3aa: CASIGGTPPFEQYF; CDR3nt: TGCGCCAGCATCGGCGGGACACCACCTTTCGAGCAGTACTTC
abundance: few; v_gene: TRBV7-2; j_gene: TRBJ2-1; d_gene: TRBD2; CDR3aa: CASHGRGSPYNEQFF; CDR3nt: TGTGCCAGTCACGGGAGGGGGTCGCCCTACAATGAGCAGTTCTTC
abundance: few; v_gene: TRBV7-8; j_gene: TRBJ1-5; d_gene: -; CDR3aa: CASSLGWNQPQHF; CDR3nt: TGTGCCAGCAGCTTAGGGTGGAATCAGCCCCAGCATTTT
abundance: few; v_gene: TRBV5-8; j_gene: TRBJ1-2; d_gene: TRBD1; CDR3aa: CASSHATPDRVPGYGYTF; CDR3nt: TGTGCCAGCAGCCACGCCACCCCTGACAGGGTTCCTGGCTATGGCTACACCTTC
abundance: -; v_gene: TRBV28; j_gene: TRBJ1-5; d_gene: -; CDR3aa: CASSIGGVNQPQHF; CDR3nt: TGTGCCAGCAGTATCGGGGGGGTCAATCAGCCCCAGCATTTT
abundance: -; v_gene: TRBV10-1; j_gene: TRBJ2-1; d_gene: TRBD2; CDR3aa: CASSGCGRAPEQFF; CDR3nt: TGCGCCAGCAGTGGATGCGGGAGGGCCCCTGAGCAGTTCTTC
abundance: -; v_gene: TRBV7-8; j_gene: TRBJ2-7; d_gene: TRBD2; CDR3aa: CASSLSGRGRGSYEQYF; CDR3nt: TGTGCCAGCAGCTTATCAGGGCGCGGGAGGGGTTCCTACGAGCAGTACTTC
abundance: -; v_gene: TRBV7-3; j_gene: TRBJ1-1; d_gene: -; CDR3aa: CASSPDHGLDTEAFF; CDR3nt: TGTGCCAGCAGCCCAGATCATGGCTTGGACACTGAAGCTTTCTTT
abundance: -; v_gene: TRBV7-3; j_gene: TRBJ2-7; d_gene: -; CDR3aa: CASSLTFSLASNEQYF; CDR3nt: TGTGCCAGCAGCTTAACTTTCTCCCTAGCGTCCAACGAGCAGTACTTC
abundance: -; v_gene: TRBV30; j_gene: TRBJ2-7; d_gene: TRBD1; CDR3aa: CAWEQGLGEQYF; CDR3nt: TGTGCCTGGGAACAGGGGCTAGGGGAGCAGTACTTC
abundance: -; v_gene: TRBV14; j_gene: TRBJ2-1; d_gene: TRBD2; CDR3aa: CASSPLAGAYNEQFF; CDR3nt: TGTGCCAGCAGCCCTCTAGCGGGGGCCTACAATGAGCAGTTCTTC
abundance: -; v_gene: TRBV6-1; j_gene: TRBJ2-7; d_gene: -; CDR3aa: CASSAAVFYEQYF; CDR3nt: TGTGCCAGCAGTGCGGCGGTTTTCTACGAGCAGTACTTC
abundance: -; v_gene: TRBV10-3; j_gene: TRBJ1-4; d_gene: -; CDR3aa: CASSRGLTNEKLFF; CDR3nt: TGTGCCAGTTCCAGGGGTCTTACTAATGAAAAACTGTTTTTT
abundance: once; v_gene: TRBV11-2; j_gene: TRBJ2-7; d_gene: TRBD1; CDR3aa: CASSYGTGAREQYF; CDR3nt: TGTGCCAGCAGCTATGGGACAGGGGCCAGGGAGCAGTACTTC
abundance: -; v_gene: TRBV7-8; j_gene: TRBJ2-2; d_gene: TRBD2; CDR3aa: CASSLPGWGTIDDGELFF; CDR3nt: TGTGCCAGCAGCTTACCAGGTTGGGGGACTATCGATGACGGGGAGCTGTTTTTT
abundance: few; v_gene: TRBV28; j_gene: TRBJ2-7; d_gene: TRBD1; CDR3aa: CASRPGQATYEQYF; CDR3nt: TGTGCCAGCAGGCCGGGACAGGCAACCTACGAGCAGTACTTC
abundance: -; v_gene: TRBV5-1; j_gene: TRBJ1-2; d_gene: -; CDR3aa: CASSLGPYGYTF; CDR3nt: TGCGCCAGCAGCTTGGGCCCCTATGGCTACACCTTC
abundance: few; v_gene: TRBV7-8; j_gene: TRBJ2-5; d_gene: TRBD2; CDR3aa: CASSFSWVTSGSEETQYF; CDR3nt: TGTGCCAGCAGCTTCTCTTGGGTGACTAGCGGGAGCGAGGAGACCCAGTACTTC
abundance: -; v_gene: TRBV7-4; j_gene: TRBJ1-4; d_gene: -; CDR3aa: CASSLTKLFF; CDR3nt: TGTGCCAGCAGCTTAACTAAACTGTTTTTT
abundance: -; v_gene: TRBV9; j_gene: TRBJ2-2; d_gene: TRBD2; CDR3aa: CASSVGAGADTGELFF; CDR3nt: TGTGCCAGCAGCGTAGGGGCGGGAGCGGACACCGGGGAGCTGTTTTTT